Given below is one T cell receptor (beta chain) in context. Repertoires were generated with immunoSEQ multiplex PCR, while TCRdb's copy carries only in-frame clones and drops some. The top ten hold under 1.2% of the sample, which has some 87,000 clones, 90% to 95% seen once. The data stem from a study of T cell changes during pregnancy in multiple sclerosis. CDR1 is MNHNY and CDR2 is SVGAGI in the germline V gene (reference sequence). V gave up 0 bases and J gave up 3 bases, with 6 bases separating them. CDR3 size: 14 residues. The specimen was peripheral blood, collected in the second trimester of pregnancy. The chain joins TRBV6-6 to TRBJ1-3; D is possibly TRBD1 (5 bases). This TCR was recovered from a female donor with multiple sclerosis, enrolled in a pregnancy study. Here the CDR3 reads CASSYSGVGNTIYF. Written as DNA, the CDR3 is TGTGCCAGCAGTTACTCAGGGGTTGGAAACACCATATATTTT.